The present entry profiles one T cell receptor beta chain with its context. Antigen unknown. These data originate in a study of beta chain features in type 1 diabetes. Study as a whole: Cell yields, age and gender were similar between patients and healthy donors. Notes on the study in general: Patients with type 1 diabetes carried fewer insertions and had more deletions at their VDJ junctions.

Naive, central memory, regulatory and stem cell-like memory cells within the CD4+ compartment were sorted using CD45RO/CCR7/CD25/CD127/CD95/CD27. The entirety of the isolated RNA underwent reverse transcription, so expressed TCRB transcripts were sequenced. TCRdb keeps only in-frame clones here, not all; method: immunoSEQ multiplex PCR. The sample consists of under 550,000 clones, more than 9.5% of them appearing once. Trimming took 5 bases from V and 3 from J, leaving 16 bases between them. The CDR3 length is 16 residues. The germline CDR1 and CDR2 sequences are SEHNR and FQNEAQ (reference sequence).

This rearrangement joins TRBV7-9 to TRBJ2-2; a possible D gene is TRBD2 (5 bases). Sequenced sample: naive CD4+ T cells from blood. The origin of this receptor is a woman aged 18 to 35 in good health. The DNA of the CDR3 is TGTGCCAGCAGCGACCCTTATGCGGGTTACACCGGGGAGCTGTTTTTT. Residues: CASSDPYAGYTGELFF.